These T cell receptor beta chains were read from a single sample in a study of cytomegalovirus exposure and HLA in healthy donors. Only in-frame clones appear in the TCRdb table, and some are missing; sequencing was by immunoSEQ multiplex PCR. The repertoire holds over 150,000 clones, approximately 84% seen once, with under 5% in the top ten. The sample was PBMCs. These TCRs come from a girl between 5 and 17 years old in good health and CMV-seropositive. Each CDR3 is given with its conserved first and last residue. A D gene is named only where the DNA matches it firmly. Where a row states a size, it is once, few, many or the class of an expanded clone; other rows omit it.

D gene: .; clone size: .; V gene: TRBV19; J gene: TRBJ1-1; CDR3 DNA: TGTGCCAGTAGTTTCCGAGGGACTGAAGCTTTCTTT; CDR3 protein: CASSFRGTEAFF
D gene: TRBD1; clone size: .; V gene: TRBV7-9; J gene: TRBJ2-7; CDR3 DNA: TGTGCCAGCAGTTATCGACAGGGCCCTACTCTCTACGAGCAGTACTTC; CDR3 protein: CASSYRQGPTLYEQYF
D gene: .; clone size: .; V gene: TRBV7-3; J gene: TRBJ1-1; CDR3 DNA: TGTGCCAGCAGCTTAACGTGGAGGCCGGGGGACACTGAAGCTTTCTTT; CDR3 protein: CASSLTWRPGDTEAFF
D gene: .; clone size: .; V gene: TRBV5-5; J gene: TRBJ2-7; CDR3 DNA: TGTGCCAGCAGCCCCAGGCAAGACTACGAGCAGTACTTC; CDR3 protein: CASSPRQDYEQYF
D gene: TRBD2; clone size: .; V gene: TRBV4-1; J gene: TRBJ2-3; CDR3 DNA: TGCGCCAGCAGCCAAGGGCCAGGGAGGGCAGATACGCAGTATTTT; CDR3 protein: CASSQGPGRADTQYF
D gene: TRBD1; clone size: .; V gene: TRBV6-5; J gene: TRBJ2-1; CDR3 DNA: TGTGCCAGCAGTTCGAGGACAGGGGAGCAGTTCTTC; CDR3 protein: CASSSRTGEQFF
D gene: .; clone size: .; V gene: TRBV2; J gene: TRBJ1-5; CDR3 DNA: TGTGCCAGCAGTGGGCCGGCAGGGAACAATCAGCCCCAGCATTTT; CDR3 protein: CASSGPAGNNQPQHF
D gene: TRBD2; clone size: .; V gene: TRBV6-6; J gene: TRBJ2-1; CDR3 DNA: TGTGCCAGCAGTTACGAGCGGGGGGGCCAGCGGGAGCAGTTCTTC; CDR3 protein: CASSYERGGQREQFF
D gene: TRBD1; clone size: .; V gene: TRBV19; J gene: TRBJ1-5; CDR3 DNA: TGTGCCAGTAGTATGAGCGGACAGGGGGTCGTGCCCCAGCATTTT; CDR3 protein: CASSMSGQGVVPQHF
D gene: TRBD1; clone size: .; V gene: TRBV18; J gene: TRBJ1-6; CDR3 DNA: TGTGCCAGCTCAGCAACAGGGGGCAGTAATTCACCCCTCCACTTT; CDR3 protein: CASSATGGSNSPLHF
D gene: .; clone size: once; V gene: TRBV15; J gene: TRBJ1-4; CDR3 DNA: TGTGCCACCAGCCGGGTCCGGGGTGAAAAACTGTTTTTT; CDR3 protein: CATSRVRGEKLFF
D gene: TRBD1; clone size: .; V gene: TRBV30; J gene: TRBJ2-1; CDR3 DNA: TGTGCCTGGAGTGTAACCGCACAGGGGATATCCTACAATGAGCAGTTCTTC; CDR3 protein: CAWSVTAQGISYNEQFF
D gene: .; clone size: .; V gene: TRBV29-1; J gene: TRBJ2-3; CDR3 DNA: TGCAGCGGCGAGAAGGGGGACGATACGCAGTATTTT; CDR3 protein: CSGEKGDDTQYF
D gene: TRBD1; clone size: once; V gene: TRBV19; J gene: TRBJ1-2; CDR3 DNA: TGTGCCAGTAGTATCGACAGGGTCCGTGGCTACACCTTC; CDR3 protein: CASSIDRVRGYTF
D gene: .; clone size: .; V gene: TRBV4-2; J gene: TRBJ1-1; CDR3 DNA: TGTGCCAGCAGCCAAGATATAAAATTGAACACTGAAGCTTTCTTT; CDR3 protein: CASSQDIKLNTEAFF
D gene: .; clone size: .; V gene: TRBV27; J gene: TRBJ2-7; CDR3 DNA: TGTGCCAGCAGTTTATCGATTCGGGGCGAGCAGTACTTC; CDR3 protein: CASSLSIRGEQYF